This paragraph reports one T cell receptor (beta chain). This clonotype occurred once. There is no known antigen for this receptor. Base quality data are lacking; no much larger clone is found one base away. Evidence from a single read is weak. The data derive from a study of CD8 T cells in ankylosing spondylitis (dated by TCRdb to 2015 to 2018). Broadly, across the study: The study set out to find disease-linked TCR variants by profiling T cell receptor beta repertoires in ankylosing spondylitis patients and healthy donors. The full study cohort was made up of 25 ankylosing spondylitis patients and over 90 healthy donors. Samples of peripheral blood were taken, and for ankylosing spondylitis patients, synovial fluid was collected as well.

Sequencing instrument: Illumina HiSeq 2500. Quantitative 5'-RACE with molecular barcodes was the method used to prepare the TCR beta libraries. Concerning the study's data processing: Disease-linked TCR variants were identified with a new computational method built on a probabilistic model of VDJ rearrangement. The raw public reads went through TCRdb reprocessing: fastp at Q25, MiXCR clone calling, in-frame beta chains kept. One record per CDR3 amino acid sequence lists the most common genes and DNA. TCRdb's processing, not the authors', yielded these V and J calls. The sample table contains about 130,000 distinct CDR3 sequences; only one count was recorded for roughly an eighth of them. 2.5% to 3.5% of the sample comes from the top ten. Results the study describes overall, beyond this receptor: A TCR beta motif of eight highly homologous amino acid variants appeared characteristic of blood from ankylosing spondylitis patients. The disease-linked clones had a CD8+ phenotype and were found at relatively low frequencies in peripheral blood. According to the report, matched synovial fluid samples from ankylosing spondylitis patients were significantly enriched for the disease-linked clones. Some of the motif variants had been reported before in the synovial fluid and blood of reactive arthritis patients, a finding that suggests common disease-initiation mechanisms.

This sequence was found in a female donor with ankylosing spondylitis or in good health (not recorded which). Material: blood, either unsorted or a sorted T cell fraction (not recorded which).

This receptor carries the CDR3 CASSVGGGSGETQYF. The sequence in DNA is TGTGCCAGCAGCGTAGGAGGGGGCAGTGGAGAGACCCAGTACTTC. In this chain, TRBV9 is recombined with TRBJ2-5; the junction holds 7 bases that match TRBD1. The germline V end is reduced by 0 bases and the J end by 4 bases; junction bases left unmatched: 6. The CDR3 measures 15 amino acids from cysteine to phenylalanine. Solely the CDR3 DNA is kept, with 45 bases framed from the first base. CDR1 and CDR2 were assigned from the germline V gene as SGDLS and YYNGEE.